This TCR beta chain is from a study of blood T cell repertoires in COVID-19. The length of the CDR3 is 15 residues. Sequencing was performed with immunoSEQ multiplex PCR; in TCRdb, only in-frame clones are kept and a portion is missing. The sample has under 90,000 clones, about three quarters seen once. The TCR was taken from a man aged 50 or older with active or convalescent COVID-19. The V call is TRBV21-1, the J call TRBJ2-4; the table's D call of TRBD2 was not tested on the DNA. TRBV21-1 is an annotated pseudogene. Sequencing was carried out using peripheral blood. CDR3 loop: CASSKPNLSKNIQYF. The CDR3, as DNA: TGTGCCAGCAGCAAACCGAACCTAAGTAAAAACATTCAGTACTTC.